This T cell receptor (beta chain) originates from a study of blood T cell repertoires in COVID-19. Study background: COVID-19 samples from acute and convalescent phases originated in the United States, Italy and Spain. PBMCs, B-cell-depleted T cells, or T cells provided the cDNA or gDNA that made up the material.

Per the original data handling: Amplification from reference gene primers served as the basis for estimated nucleated cell counts. Measured with immunoSEQ multiplex PCR; TCRdb has only the in-frame clones, and not every one. That table supplies the V and J calls and clone size; D and trimming were determined from the DNA. The sample lists fewer than 250,000 clones, around nine tenths occurring once. Everyone who took part was 18 to 89 years old, and they came from about two dozen US areas. The CDR3 has 15 amino acids. V dropped 5 bases and J dropped 3 bases, with 14 bases sitting between them. The germline gives CDR1 MNHNY, CDR2 SVGAGI (reference sequence).

The chain recombines TRBV6-6 with TRBJ1-3; D perhaps matches TRBD1 (5 bases). Sequencing used PBMCs or T cells enriched from blood (not recorded which). This clonotype was sampled from a man under 40 in a cohort exposed to, infected with or recovered from COVID-19 (not recorded which). CDR3 nucleotide sequence: TGTGCCAGCAGTGCGGACGGACAAAGTGGAAACACCATATATTTT. This gives the protein CASSADGQSGNTIYF.